This entry lists 16 T cell receptor beta chains sequenced from one sample in a study of cytomegalovirus exposure and HLA in healthy donors (dated by TCRdb to about 2017). Receptors were amplified or captured by the immunoSEQ multiplex PCR assay. For the multiplex PCR, a mixture combining 60 forward primers for TCR Vbeta segments and 13 reverse primers for TCR Jbeta segments was used. Not all clones reach the TCRdb copy of this immuneACCESS table, which keeps in-frame sequences only. Checked studies attribute under half of the gap to unresolved V genes and leave the rest unexplained. Across this sample there are about 160,000 clones, with roughly 80% seen only once. The ten most abundant clones make up approximately 2% of the sample. The sequenced material came from PBMCs. These receptors originate from a female donor in good health and CMV-seronegative.

The chain combines TRBV4-1 with TRBJ2-3, with D tentatively TRBD1 (7 bases). The CDR3 has 17 residues. Trimming shortened V by 4 bases and J by 4 bases, and 21 bases separated the two germline ends. Germline assignment: CDR1 MGHRA and CDR2 YSYEKL. The CDR3 DNA follows: TGCGCCAGCAGCCCCATCTTGACCGCGGGACAGTCAGATACGCAGTATTTT. The encoded protein is CASSPILTAGQSDTQYF.

The J gene is TRBJ2-7, the V gene TRBV5-5, with D possibly being TRBD1 (6 bases). CDR1 is SGHKS, CDR2 YYEKEE, per germline (reference sequence). V lost 2 bases and J lost 5, with 14 bases in between. The CDR3 contains 14 residues. The CDR3 coding sequence is TGTGCCAGCAGCTTTCAGGGGTATCCCAACGAGCAGTACTTC. It yields the protein CASSFQGYPNEQYF.

This rearrangement joins TRBV6-5 to TRBJ1-1, with a weak D call TRBD1 (5 bases). The CDR3 contains 12 residues. The germline V and J ends were trimmed by 6 bases and 5 bases, with 10 bases remaining between them. Germline V lookup: CDR1 MNHEY, CDR2 SVGAGI. In nucleotides, the CDR3 is TGTGCCAGCAGCCACAGGAATACTGAAGCTTTCTTT. It translates to CASSHRNTEAFF.

V usage is TRBV27 and J usage is TRBJ1-2, with TRBD1 matching over 7 bases. The germline CDR1 and CDR2 sequences are MNHEY and SMNVEV (reference sequence). The ends lost 5 bases at V and 7 bases at J; junction bases unmatched: 10. CDR3 size: 14 residues. CDR3: CASSALGGGVGYTF. The CDR3 DNA is TGTGCCAGCAGTGCCTTAGGAGGGGGCGTTGGCTACACCTTC.

About this clone itself: This same CDR3 is encoded by further DNA sequences in the sample. CDR3 nucleotide sequence: TGTGCCAGCTCACCGGGGGGGGACACTGAAGCTTTCTTT. This encodes CASSPGGDTEAFF. The J gene is TRBJ1-1, the V gene TRBV18; D might be TRBD1 (5 bases). Trimming removed 3 bases from V and 3 bases from J, with 8 bases in between. The CDR3 contains 13 residues. Germline V gives CDR1 KGHSH, CDR2 LQKENI.

This rearrangement joins TRBV7-6 to TRBJ2-1, with 8 nucleotides matching TRBD2. There are 16 residues in the CDR3. The V and J ends lost 0 bases and 1 base, in that order; junction bases with no gene match: 2. CDR1 and CDR2 from the germline V gene are SGHVS and FNYEAQ. The CDR3 nucleotides are TGTGCCAGCAGCTTAGCGGGCGGGAGGTCCTACAATGAGCAGTTCTTC. Encoded protein: CASSLAGGRSYNEQFF.

The J gene is TRBJ2-5, the V gene TRBV4-1; D might be TRBD2 (6 bases). CDR1 and CDR2 (germline): MGHRA, YSYEKL. V was shortened by 0 bases and J by 5 bases, with 13 bases between the two germline ends. CDR3 length equals 15 residues. The CDR3 protein is CASSQDYRGMETQYF. The CDR3 DNA reads as TGCGCCAGCAGCCAAGATTACCGGGGGATGGAGACCCAGTACTTC.

CDR3 nucleotides: TGTGCCAGCAGCTTCAGCGGGGGGGTGAACAATGAGCAGTTCTTC. The encoded protein is CASSFSGGVNNEQFF. This chain uses TRBV11-3 with TRBJ2-1, with 10 nucleotides matching TRBD2. The CDR3 spans 15 residues. V gave up 3 bases and J gave up 5 bases; unmatched junction bases: 4. CDR1 is SGHNT, CDR2 YENEEA, per germline. The complete variable domain, with remaining parts taken from reference TRBV11-3 and TRBJ2-1, reads EAGVVQSPRYKIIEKKQPVAFWCNPISGHNTLYWYLQNLGQGPELLIRYENEEAVDDSQLPKDRFSAERLKGVDSTLKIQPAELGDSAVYLCASSFSGGVNNEQFFGPGTRLTVL.

V gene TRBV4-1 combines with J gene TRBJ1-2, with D perhaps matching TRBD1 (5 bases). The germline gives CDR1 MGHRA, CDR2 YSYEKL. Trimming stripped 0 bases from V and 2 bases from J, with 10 bases between. This CDR3 contains 15 residues. CDR3 bases: TGCGCCAGCAGCCAAGAGGGGCAGGAGAACTATGGCTACACCTTC. Protein sequence: CASSQEGQENYGYTF.

V and J are TRBV30 and TRBJ1-2; 8 bases are a match to TRBD1. Germline V gene sequence: CDR1 GTSNPN, CDR2 SVGIG (reference sequence). This CDR3 has 15 amino acids. V lost 3 bases, J lost 6 bases, and 12 bases stayed unmatched. In DNA, the CDR3 is TGTGCCTGGAGCTCTATTCGGACAGGGCGAAATGGCTACACCTTC. It translates to CAWSSIRTGRNGYTF.

In its sample, this clone was seen a few times. The rearrangement uses TRBV9 and TRBJ2-1, with a possible D match to TRBD1 (7 bases). V lost 1 base and J lost 10, with 15 bases in between. The germline V gene encodes CDR1 SGDLS and CDR2 YYNGEE. This CDR3 spans 14 amino acids. The DNA for the CDR3 is TGTGCCAGCAGCGTATCAGCAGGGGGGACGGAGCAGTTCTTC. Translating it yields CASSVSAGGTEQFF. Full variable domain (rest looked up from reference TRBV9 and TRBJ2-1): DSGVTQTPKHLITATGQRVTLRCSPRSGDLSVYWYQQSLDQGLQFLIQYYNGEERAKGNILERFSAQQFPDLHSELNLSSLELGDSALYFCASSVSAGGTEQFFGPGTRLTVL.

This chain uses TRBV5-4 with TRBJ1-5; D is ambiguous. The CDR3 contains 13 residues. V was cut by 2 bases and J by 5 bases, with 8 bases left in between. In germline, CDR1 is SGHNT, CDR2 YYREEE (reference sequence). The CDR3 here is CASSLDTDQPQHF. The CDR3 DNA is TGTGCCAGCAGCTTAGACACCGATCAGCCCCAGCATTTT.

The chain couples TRBV11-3 to TRBJ2-3; TRBD1 is a possible D gene (5 bases). The CDR3 is 13 residues long. V was cut by 0 bases and J by 11 bases, with 12 bases left in between. Germline lookup yields CDR1 SGHNT and CDR2 YENEEA. CDR3: CASSLDGAKGQYF. CDR3 DNA: TGTGCCAGCAGCTTAGATGGGGCGAAGGGGCAGTATTTT.

The chain recombines TRBV5-6 with TRBJ2-2; possible D gene TRBD2, 6 bases. Trimming removed 0 bases at V and 2 bases at J, with 8 bases between. There are 15 residues in the CDR3. The germline V gene has CDR1 SGHDT and CDR2 YYEEEE. CDR3 amino acids: CASSLASVNTGELFF. The CDR3 nucleotides read TGTGCCAGCAGCTTGGCTAGCGTCAACACCGGGGAGCTGTTTTTT.

This chain connects TRBV6-5 to TRBJ1-4; TRBD1 matches 7 bases. V lost 8 bases to trimming and J lost 8 bases; unmatched junction nucleotides: 11. This CDR3 has 14 amino acids. Per the germline V gene, CDR1 is MNHEY and CDR2 is SVGAGI. DNA of the CDR3: TGTGCCAGCGAGAACCAGGGGGTAGAGGAAAAACTGTTTTTT. Its translation is CASENQGVEEKLFF.

The chain has TRBV5-6 and TRBJ1-1, with 7 bases identical to TRBD1. After removal of 6 bases from V and 5 bases from J, the junction contained 13 bases not matched to a gene. In germline, CDR1 is SGHDT, CDR2 YYEEEE. This CDR3 spans 15 amino acids. The CDR3 spells CASKLEEGATTEAFF. CDR3 in DNA: TGTGCCAGCAAGCTTGAGGAGGGGGCGACTACTGAAGCTTTCTTT.